Each of the 19 T cell receptor beta chains below was sequenced from the same sample in a study of response to subunit inactivated influenza vaccine. Each CDR3 protein gets one entry after TCRdb re-called the RT-PCR reads with MiXCR. The table records over 150,000 distinct CDR3 sequences, around 14% of them present only once. The sequencing used CD8+ T cells sorted from PBMCs, collected 4 to 6 days after vaccination. These TCRs come from a man aged 50 or older who received an inactivated influenza vaccine.

The gene calls are TRBV30 and TRBJ1-4; 11 nucleotides match TRBD1. V shed 1 base and J 6 bases; nucleotides not matched to a gene: 1. From germline, CDR1 is GTSNPN and CDR2 SVGIG (reference sequence). This CDR3 region has 14 residues. DNA of the CDR3: TGTGCCTGGAGTGGGACAGGGGGCCATGAAAAACTGTTTTTT. Protein: CAWSGTGGHEKLFF.

This clonotype came up many times. The chain combines TRBV29-1 with TRBJ2-1, with D possibly matching TRBD2 (6 bases). Deletions cut 0 bases from V and 4 bases from J, with 16 bases between. In germline, CDR1 is SQVTM, CDR2 ANQGSEA. The CDR3 is made up of 16 amino acids. CDR3 nucleotide sequence: TGCAGCGTTGAAGAAGGTTGGGAGGACCCGTACAATGAGCAGTTCTTC. Its protein is CSVEEGWEDPYNEQFF.

This clonotype was seen a few times. This chain connects TRBV12-3 or TRBV12-4 to TRBJ2-3, with unresolved D. V dropped 7 bases and J dropped 8 bases, with 13 bases sitting between them. This CDR3 spans 12 amino acids. In DNA form, the CDR3 reads TGTGCCAGCATCCTAGGTACGGGTACGCAGTATTTT. Translating it yields CASILGTGTQYF.

The V and J genes are TRBV4-3 and TRBJ2-3, with D possibly TRBD1 on 6 matching bases. Looked up from germline, CDR1 is LGHNA and CDR2 is YSLEER. V dropped 1 base and J dropped 4 bases, with 6 bases sitting between them. The CDR3 extends over 13 amino acids. The DNA of the CDR3 is TGCGCCAGCAGCCAAGGGGGGCCAGATACGCAGTATTTT. Protein sequence: CASSQGGPDTQYF.

The V and J genes are TRBV6-5 and TRBJ2-2; D is unclear. This CDR3 region has 15 residues. CDR1 is MNHEY and CDR2 is SVGAGI in the germline V gene. Trimming left V 2 bases short and J 1 base short, with 8 bases between. The CDR3 is CASSYSPGNTGELFF. The CDR3 coding sequence is TGTGCCAGCAGTTACAGTCCAGGGAACACCGGGGAGCTGTTTTTT.

This clonotype was seen many times. The chain joins TRBV29-1 to TRBJ2-2, with D unclear. This CDR3 comprises 16 residues. Germline loops: CDR1 SQVTM, CDR2 ANQGSEA. Deletions cut 1 base from V and 0 bases from J, with 12 bases between. CDR3 loop: CSVEGYPFSNTGELFF. The DNA of the CDR3 is TGCAGCGTTGAAGGATATCCCTTCTCGAACACCGGGGAGCTGTTTTTT.

The genes are TRBV10-3 and TRBJ1-5; no firm D call. The germline gives CDR1 ENHRY, CDR2 SYGVKD. Trimming took off 2 bases at V and 5 bases at J, with 7 bases between the two ends. This CDR3 spans 13 amino acids. For the CDR3, the DNA is TGTGCCATCAGTGAGGTACTAGATCAGCCCCAGCATTTT. Translated, it gives CAISEVLDQPQHF.

This clonotype was seen only a few times. V usage is TRBV6-1 and J usage is TRBJ2-2, with 13 bases identical to TRBD2. Germline V lookup: CDR1 MNHNS, CDR2 SASEGT. The CDR3 runs to 16 residues. V dropped 5 bases and J dropped 7; count of bases not matched to a gene: 7. The CDR3 loop reads CASSPGLAGEFGELFF. CDR3 DNA sequence: TGTGCCAGCAGTCCCGGACTAGCGGGAGAATTCGGGGAGCTGTTTTTT.

The chain links TRBV29-1 to TRBJ2-5; 8 positions match TRBD2. The V and J ends lost 3 bases and 4 bases, in that order; junction bases with no gene match: 4. CDR1 SQVTM and CDR2 ANQGSEA come from the germline V gene. The length of the CDR3 is 13 residues. CDR3 DNA sequence: TGCAGCGTTGATCCTAGCGGGTTAGAGACCCAGTACTTC. This sequence encodes CSVDPSGLETQYF. Full variable domain (outside the CDR3, taken from reference TRBV29-1 and TRBJ2-5): SAVISQKPSRDICQRGTSLTIQCQVDSQVTMMFWYRQQPGQSLTLIATANQGSEATYESGFVIDKFPISRPNLTFSTLTVSNMSPEDSSIYLCSVDPSGLETQYFGPGTRLLVL.

The rearrangement joins TRBV3-1 to TRBJ2-2; 8 positions match TRBD1. Looked up from germline, CDR1 is LGHDT and CDR2 is YNNKEL (reference sequence). The CDR3 has 19 residues. V lost 1 base and J lost 0; bases outside the gene matches: 10. In DNA, the CDR3 is TGTGCCAGCAGCCAAGTTTATAATAGGGACAGGACGAACACCGGGGAGCTGTTTTTT. This translates into CASSQVYNRDRTNTGELFF.

This clonotype was seen at least ten times. V is TRBV19 and J is TRBJ2-3; D possibly corresponds to TRBD2 (5 bases). Per the germline V gene, CDR1 is LNHDA and CDR2 is SQIVND (reference sequence). The CDR3 is 14 residues long. The V end was cut by 4 bases, the J end by 8 bases, with 16 bases between. The CDR3 region is CASSTIGLPGTQYF. The CDR3 bases are TGTGCCAGTAGTACGATCGGACTCCCGGGTACGCAGTATTTT.

This clonotype was detected ten times or more. The chain joins TRBV6-5 to TRBJ1-6; the match to TRBD1 covers 9 bases. The germline V gene encodes CDR1 MNHEY and CDR2 SVGAGI. V trimming: 2 bases; J trimming: 8 bases; junction bases outside the gene matches: 4. This CDR3 spans 15 amino acids. The CDR3 DNA follows: TGTGCCAGCAGTTACACTGGACAGGGGTATTCACCCCTCCACTTT. Encoded protein: CASSYTGQGYSPLHF.

V gene TRBV7-9 combines with J gene TRBJ2-7; D remains unclear. The CDR3 is made up of 11 amino acids. CDR1 SEHNR and CDR2 FQNEAQ come from the germline V gene (reference sequence). Trimming removed 2 bases at V and 5 bases at J, with 4 bases between. CDR3 bases: TGTGCCAGCAGCTTACCGAACGAGCAGTACTTC. Translated, it gives CASSLPNEQYF.

The chain couples TRBV20-1 to TRBJ2-3, with D possibly being TRBD1 or TRBD2 (6 bases each). The CDR3 is 12 residues long. V dropped 4 bases and J dropped 10 bases, with 15 bases sitting between them. Germline values: CDR1 DFQATT, CDR2 SNEGSKA (reference sequence). The CDR3 DNA is TGCAGTGCTATTCCCGGGGGCAAGGCGCAGTATTTT. Translation: CSAIPGGKAQYF.

This clonotype was counted only a few times. The chain uses TRBV18 and TRBJ2-7; D gene unclear. Germline CDR1 is KGHSH and CDR2 is LQKENI. Trimming removed 3 bases at V and 2 bases at J, with 8 bases between. CDR3 length: 13 amino acids. The CDR3 nucleotides read TGTGCCAGCTCACCTCCGGACGCCTACGAGCAGTACTTC. It codes for CASSPPDAYEQYF. Filled out from reference TRBV18 and TRBJ2-7, the complete variable domain reads NAGVMQNPRHLVRRRGQEARLRCSPMKGHSHVYWYRQLPEEGLKFMVYLQKENIIDESGMPKERFSAEFPKEGPSILRIQQVVRGDSAAYFCASSPPDAYEQYFGPGTRLTVT.

The V gene is TRBV11-2, the J gene TRBJ2-2; D might be TRBD1 or TRBD2, each matching 5 bases. Looked up from germline, CDR1 is SGHAT and CDR2 is FQNNGV. The CDR3 is 19 residues long. V shed 3 bases and J shed 2 bases, with 22 bases lying between them. The CDR3 spells CASSFLSGRGVYNTGELFF. The CDR3 coding sequence is TGTGCCAGCAGCTTCCTATCGGGCCGAGGGGTGTATAACACCGGGGAGCTGTTTTTT. Complete variable domain (other parts from reference TRBV11-2 and TRBJ2-2): EAGVAQSPRYKIIEKRQSVAFWCNPISGHATLYWYQQILGQGPKLLIQFQNNGVVDDSQLPKDRFSAERLKGVDSTLKIQPAKLEDSAVYLCASSFLSGRGVYNTGELFFGEGSRLTVL.

The sample holds a few counts of this clonotype. The rearrangement joins TRBV11-2 to TRBJ2-3, with 9 bases lining up with TRBD2. Trimming took 11 bases from V and 6 from J; bases not matched to a gene: 12. This CDR3 has 14 amino acids. Germline lookup yields CDR1 SGHAT and CDR2 FQNNGV. For the CDR3, the DNA is TGTGCCGGGTCCGAGGCGGGGGGGCGTGATACGCAGTATTTT. This translates into CAGSEAGGRDTQYF.

J is TRBJ1-1 and V is TRBV4-3; weak D call: TRBD1 (6 bases). The V gene's germline CDR1 is LGHNA and CDR2 YSLEER. The CDR3 contains 13 residues. V lost 1 base and J lost 5, with 8 bases in between. The CDR3 nucleotides are TGCGCCAGCAGCCAAGGGGGACAAACTGAAGCTTTCTTT. Translation gives CASSQGGQTEAFF.

The chain joins TRBV10-3 to TRBJ1-2; D not certain. This CDR3 region has 10 residues. The V gene's germline CDR1 is ENHRY and CDR2 SYGVKD. Trimming left V 10 bases short and J 4 bases short, with 7 bases between. This chain's CDR3 is CATPPYGYTF. The DNA of the CDR3 is TGTGCCACCCCCCCCTATGGCTACACCTTC.